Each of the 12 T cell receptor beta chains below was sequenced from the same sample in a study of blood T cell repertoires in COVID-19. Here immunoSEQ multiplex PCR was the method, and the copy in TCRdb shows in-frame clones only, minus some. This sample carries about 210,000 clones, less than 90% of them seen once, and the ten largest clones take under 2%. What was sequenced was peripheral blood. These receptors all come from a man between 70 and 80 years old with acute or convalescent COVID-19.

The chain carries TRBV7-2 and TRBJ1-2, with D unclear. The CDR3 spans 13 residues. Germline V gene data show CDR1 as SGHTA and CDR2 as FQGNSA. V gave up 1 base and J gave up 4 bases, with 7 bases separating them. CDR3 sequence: CASSLDTIYGYTF. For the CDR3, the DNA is TGTGCCAGCAGCTTAGACACGATCTATGGCTACACCTTC.

CDR3 DNA sequence: TGCGCCAGCAGCAAACTAGCGGGAGGGACCGCTGAGCAGTTCTTC. It codes for CASSKLAGGTAEQFF. This chain uses TRBV5-1 with TRBJ2-1, with TRBD2 identical over 13 bases. Germline trimming cut 4 bases from V and 9 bases from J; bases unmatched to any gene: 7. Germline V gene lookup returns CDR1 SGHRS and CDR2 YFSETQ. The CDR3 runs to 15 residues.

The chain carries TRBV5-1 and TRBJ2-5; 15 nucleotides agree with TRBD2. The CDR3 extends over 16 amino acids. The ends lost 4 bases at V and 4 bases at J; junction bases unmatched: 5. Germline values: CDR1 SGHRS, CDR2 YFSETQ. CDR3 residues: CASSPRTSGRGETQYF. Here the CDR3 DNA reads TGCGCCAGCAGCCCCCGGACTAGCGGGAGGGGAGAGACCCAGTACTTC.

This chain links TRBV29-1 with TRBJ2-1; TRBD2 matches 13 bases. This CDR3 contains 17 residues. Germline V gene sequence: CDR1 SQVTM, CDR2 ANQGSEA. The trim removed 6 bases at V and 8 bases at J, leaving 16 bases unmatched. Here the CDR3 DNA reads TGCAGCGTCTTCGGACTAGCGGGGGTGGGGCCAAGGGATGAGCAGTTCTTC. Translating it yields CSVFGLAGVGPRDEQFF.

The CDR3 here is CASSQPRSGRGNEQFF. The CDR3 DNA follows: TGTGCCAGCAGCCAACCCCGAAGCGGGAGGGGCAATGAGCAGTTCTTC. V and J are TRBV3-1 (or the pseudogene TRBV3-2) and TRBJ2-1; 10 bases align to TRBD2. J gave up 6 bases and V 2 bases, and 7 bases lay outside the gene matches. The length of the CDR3 is 16 residues. Germline V lookup: CDR1 LGHDT, CDR2 YNNKEL (reference sequence).

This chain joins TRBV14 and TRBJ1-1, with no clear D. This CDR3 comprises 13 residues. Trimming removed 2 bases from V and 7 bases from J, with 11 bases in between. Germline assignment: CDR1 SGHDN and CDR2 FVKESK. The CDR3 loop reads CASSQMAQSEAFF. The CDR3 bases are TGTGCCAGCAGCCAAATGGCACAGAGTGAAGCTTTCTTT. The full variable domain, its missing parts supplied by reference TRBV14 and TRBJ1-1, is EAGVTQFPSHSVIEKGQTVTLRCDPISGHDNLYWYRRVMGKEIKFLLHFVKESKQDESGMPNNRFLAERTGGTYSTLKVQPAELEDSGVYFCASSQMAQSEAFFGQGTRLTVV.

The CDR3: CASSVERTTGELFF. Written as DNA, the CDR3 is TGTGCCAGCAGTGTGGAGAGGACAACCGGGGAGCTGTTTTTT. The chain is built from TRBV2 and TRBJ2-2; TRBD1 might be the D (5 bases). This CDR3 has 14 residues. V lost 4 bases to trimming and J lost 5 bases, with 11 bases between them. Germline V lookup: CDR1 SNHLY, CDR2 FYNNEI.

CDR3 in amino acids: CASSLFRGGYEQYF. Written as DNA, the CDR3 is TGTGCCAGCAGTTTATTTCGGGGAGGGTACGAGCAGTACTTC. This rearrangement joins TRBV27 to TRBJ2-7, with 7 positions matching TRBD2. Trimming removed 1 base from V and 4 bases from J; junction bases left unmatched: 4. Germline-derived CDR1 and CDR2 are MNHEY and SMNVEV (reference sequence). The CDR3 extends over 14 amino acids.

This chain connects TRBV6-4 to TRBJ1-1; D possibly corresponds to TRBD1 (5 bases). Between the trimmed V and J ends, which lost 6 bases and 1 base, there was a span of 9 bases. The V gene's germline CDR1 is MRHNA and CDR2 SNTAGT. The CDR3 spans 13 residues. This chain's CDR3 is CASSVQENTEAFF. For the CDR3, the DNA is TGTGCCAGCAGCGTACAGGAGAACACTGAAGCTTTCTTT.

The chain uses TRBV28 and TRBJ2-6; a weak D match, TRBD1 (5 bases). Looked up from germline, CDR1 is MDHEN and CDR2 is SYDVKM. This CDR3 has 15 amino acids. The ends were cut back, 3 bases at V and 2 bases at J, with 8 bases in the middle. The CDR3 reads CASSFRATGANVLTF. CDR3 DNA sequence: TGTGCCAGCAGTTTCAGGGCTACTGGGGCCAACGTCCTGACTTTC.

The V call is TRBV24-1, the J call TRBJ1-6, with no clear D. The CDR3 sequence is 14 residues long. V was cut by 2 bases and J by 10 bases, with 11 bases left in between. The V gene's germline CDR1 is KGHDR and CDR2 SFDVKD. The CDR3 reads CATSDSPGGSPLHF. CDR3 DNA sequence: TGTGCCACCAGTGATTCCCCAGGCGGGTCACCCCTCCACTTT.

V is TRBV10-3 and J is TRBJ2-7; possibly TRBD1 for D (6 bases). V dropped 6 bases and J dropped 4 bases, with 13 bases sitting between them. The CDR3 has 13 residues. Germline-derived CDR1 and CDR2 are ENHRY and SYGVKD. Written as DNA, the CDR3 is TGTGCCATCAGCGACCTACAGGGATACGAGCAGTACTTC. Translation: CAISDLQGYEQYF.